Here is one T cell receptor (beta chain) with its context. Original methodology: Using reference gene primer amplification, nucleated cell counts were estimated. The assay was immunoSEQ multiplex PCR, and TCRdb's table has in-frame clones only and misses some. That table gives V, J and clone size, and the DNA gave D and trimming. The sample lists about 74,000 clones, 91% occurring once. This sample was included in a study of blood T cell repertoires in COVID-19. Background on the study: Some COVID-19 samples were acute and others convalescent; all came from the United States, Italy and Spain. Sources were T cells, B-cell-depleted T cells, or PBMCs; the material itself was cDNA or gDNA.

This CDR3 is built from 15 residues. V lost 4 bases to trimming and J lost 1 base, with 12 bases between them. CDR1 and CDR2 (germline): SGHRS, YFSETQ. The source is a woman aged 60-75 years with active COVID-19. The J gene is TRBJ2-1, the V gene TRBV5-1; TRBD2 might be the D (6 bases). Sequencing was done on a sample of peripheral blood. DNA for the CDR3: TGCGCCAGCAGCCCAGGGACTGAATCCTACAATGAGCAGTTCTTC. Amino acids: CASSPGTESYNEQFF. The full variable domain, rest sourced from reference TRBV5-1 and TRBJ2-1, is KAGVTQTPRYLIKTRGQQVTLSCSPISGHRSVSWYQQTPGQGLQFLFEYFSETQRNKGNFPGRFSGRQFSNSRSEMNVSTLELGDSALYLCASSPGTESYNEQFFGPGTRLTVL.